A single sample is the source of the 15 T cell receptor beta chains below, sequenced in a study of CD8+CD57+ T cells in acquired aplastic anemia. According to the study, genomic DNA was the template for TCR beta VDJ and CDR3 profiling. TCRdb passed the reads through MiXCR, listing each CDR3 protein once. The sample lists approximately 190,000 distinct CDR3 sequences, 64% occurring once. The specimen sequenced was sorted CD4+, CD8+, or CD8+CD57+ T cells (not recorded which) from PBMCs. The receptor set was obtained from a human donor with severe aplastic anemia or a healthy control (not recorded which).

This sequence joins TRBV7-6 and TRBJ1-1, with D possibly being TRBD1 (5 bases). Germline CDR1 SGHVS, CDR2 FNYEAQ. The CDR3 is made up of 14 amino acids. Trimming cost V 4 bases and J 1 base, with 10 bases left between them. Here the CDR3 reads CASSSGRKNTEAFF. In DNA, the CDR3 is TGTGCCAGCAGCTCGGGGCGAAAGAACACTGAAGCTTTCTTT.

This clonotype was seen at least ten times. V is TRBV19 and J is TRBJ1-1, with 7 bases aligning to TRBD1. Trimming cost V 4 bases and J 10 bases; bases outside gene matches: 6. Germline values: CDR1 LNHDA, CDR2 SQIVND (reference sequence). There are 12 residues in the CDR3. In DNA form, the CDR3 reads TGTGCCAGTAGTACCCGACAGGGTGTAGCTTTCTTT. Amino acids: CASSTRQGVAFF.

The chain employs TRBV7-2 and TRBJ1-1, with D possibly being TRBD1 (5 bases). The V gene lost 7 bases and the J gene lost 1 base, with 13 bases spanning the gap. The CDR3 consists of 14 residues. Germline V gives CDR1 SGHTA, CDR2 FQGNSA. The CDR3 is CASKVGRRNTEAFF. The DNA for the CDR3 is TGTGCCAGCAAGGTGGGACGGAGGAACACTGAAGCTTTCTTT.

The chain couples TRBV7-9 to TRBJ2-3; no clear D. Germline V gene lookup returns CDR1 SEHNR and CDR2 FQNEAQ (reference sequence). The V and J ends lost 2 bases and 3 bases respectively, with 12 bases between them. The CDR3 length is 15 residues. The CDR3 here is CASSLKPLGTDTQYF. In DNA form, the CDR3 reads TGTGCCAGCAGCTTAAAGCCCCTAGGTACAGATACGCAGTATTTT.

This clonotype appeared many times. In nucleotides, the CDR3 is TGCGCCAGCAGCTTGGAACAGGGGGCCGCAGATACGCAGTATTTT. Protein: CASSLEQGAADTQYF. The chain couples TRBV5-1 to TRBJ2-3; 9 positions agree with TRBD1. V lost 0 bases, J lost 4 bases, and 3 bases stayed unmatched. Per germline, CDR1 SGHRS and CDR2 YFSETQ. This CDR3 has 15 amino acids. Complete variable domain (other parts from reference TRBV5-1 and TRBJ2-3): KAGVTQTPRYLIKTRGQQVTLSCSPISGHRSVSWYQQTPGQGLQFLFEYFSETQRNKGNFPGRFSGRQFSNSRSEMNVSTLELGDSALYLCASSLEQGAADTQYFGPGTRLTVL.

This sequence joins TRBV7-3 and TRBJ2-2; D gene ambiguous. Trimming took off 7 bases at V and 4 bases at J, with 19 bases between the two ends. The germline gives CDR1 SGHTA, CDR2 FQGTGA. This CDR3 region has 16 residues. The CDR3 spells CASTLGFPLGTGELFF. Written as DNA, the CDR3 is TGTGCCAGCACCCTAGGTTTTCCGTTGGGCACCGGGGAGCTGTTTTTT.

The V call is TRBV25-1, the J call TRBJ2-7; 12 nucleotides line up with TRBD1. Looked up from germline, CDR1 is MGHDK and CDR2 is SYGVNS. The CDR3 is made up of 17 amino acids. V shed 4 bases and J 6 bases; nucleotides not matched to a gene: 13. The CDR3 bases are TGTGCCAGCAGTGCTAACAAAATGGGGACAGGGGGCTTCGAGCAGTACTTC. Translated: CASSANKMGTGGFEQYF.

The chain joins TRBV11-2 to TRBJ1-4; no clear D gene. CDR1 SGHAT and CDR2 FQNNGV come from the germline V gene. This CDR3 region has 15 residues. The ends were cut back, 4 bases at V and 2 bases at J, with 11 bases in the middle. The DNA of the CDR3 is TGTGCCAGCAGCTCCTGGCTCGGGACTAATGAAAAACTGTTTTTT. As protein: CASSSWLGTNEKLFF.

Notes on this clonotype: The junction shows a germline mismatch at one end, possibly a read error. The chain carries TRBV7-6 and TRBJ2-3, with D perhaps being TRBD1 or TRBD2 (5 bases each). The CDR3 runs to 14 residues. The germline CDR1 and CDR2 sequences are SGHVS and FNYEAQ. This CDR3 reads CASSLAGVTDAQYF. The CDR3 region has the DNA TGTGCCAGCAGCTTAGCGGGGGTCACAGATGCGCAGTATTTT.

This chain uses TRBV2 with TRBJ1-2; 7 bases line up with TRBD1. With 7 bases clipped from V and 8 bases from J, the junction kept 10 bases outside the gene matches. The CDR3 is made up of 13 amino acids. Germline V gives CDR1 SNHLY, CDR2 FYNNEI. The CDR3 sequence: CASKPTGIEGYTF. CDR3 DNA: TGTGCCAGCAAACCGACAGGGATTGAGGGCTACACCTTC.

The chain carries TRBV10-3 and TRBJ1-2, with 9 bases fitting TRBD1. V lost 4 bases to trimming and J lost 6 bases; unmatched junction nucleotides: 0. This CDR3 has 12 amino acids. Germline loops: CDR1 ENHRY, CDR2 SYGVKD. As DNA, the CDR3 is TGTGCCATCAGTGGACAGGGGGATGGCTACACCTTC. Encoded protein: CAISGQGDGYTF.

A few counts support this clonotype. The chain uses TRBV7-2 and TRBJ2-3; no clear D. Germline loops: CDR1 SGHTA, CDR2 FQGNSA. The CDR3 contains 14 residues. V shed 1 base and J shed 3 bases, with 8 bases lying between them. Here the CDR3 DNA reads TGTGCCAGCAGCTTAGTGGCAATGACAGATACGCAGTATTTT. This codes for CASSLVAMTDTQYF. Drawing the rest from reference TRBV7-2 and TRBJ2-3, the complete variable domain is GAGVSQSPSNKVTEKGKDVELRCDPISGHTALYWYRQSLGQGLEFLIYFQGNSAPDKSGLPSDRFSAERTGGSVSTLTIQRTQQEDSAVYLCASSLVAMTDTQYFGPGTRLTVL.

The chain joins TRBV19 to TRBJ2-7, with 7 bases identical to TRBD1. The CDR3 sequence is 15 residues long. The ends lost 4 bases at V and 1 base at J; junction bases unmatched: 7. Per germline, CDR1 LNHDA and CDR2 SQIVND (reference sequence). The CDR3 reads CASSTRQGPSYEQYF. For the CDR3, the DNA is TGTGCCAGTAGTACCCGACAGGGCCCATCCTACGAGCAGTACTTC.

In its sample, this clonotype was seen a few times. The V and J genes are TRBV7-2 and TRBJ2-7; 7 nucleotides line up with TRBD2. Germline loops: CDR1 SGHTA, CDR2 FQGNSA. The V segment lost 2 bases and the J segment 3 bases; nucleotides outside the gene matches: 4. This CDR3 spans 14 amino acids. The CDR3 DNA sequence: TGTGCCAGCAGCTTACAGGCTAGCGGCTACGAGCAGTACTTC. Protein product: CASSLQASGYEQYF.

This clonotype was seen more than once but under ten times. The genes are TRBV7-6 and TRBJ1-6; D gene uncertain. Trimming took off 1 base at V and 0 bases at J, with 7 bases between the two ends. CDR1 SGHVS and CDR2 FNYEAQ come from the germline V gene. The CDR3 spans 16 residues. The CDR3 spells CASSLDGSSYNSPLHF. DNA of the CDR3: TGTGCCAGCAGCTTAGATGGCAGCTCCTATAATTCACCCCTCCACTTT.